A selection of T cell receptor beta chains follows, all from one sample in a study of blood T cell repertoires in COVID-19. TCRdb's copy holds only in-frame clones and misses some; the assay was immunoSEQ multiplex PCR. The table has about 39,000 clones, approximately 89% seen once. Sequenced input: peripheral blood. The receptors originated from a man aged 55 to 70 with acute or convalescent COVID-19. CDR3s include the opening cysteine and the closing phenylalanine or tryptophan. The D gene is left open where the match is weak. The size field is filled for only some rows; it gives once, few, many or a size class.

v_gene: TRBV6-5
j_gene: TRBJ2-2
d_gene: TRBD1
abundance: .
CDR3aa: CASSKGAVNTGELFF
CDR3nt: TGTGCCAGCAGCAAGGGGGCAGTAAACACCGGGGAGCTGTTTTTT

v_gene: TRBV4-2
j_gene: TRBJ1-5
d_gene: .
abundance: .
CDR3aa: CASSQVVGGDQPQHF
CDR3nt: TGTGCCAGCAGCCAAGTTGTCGGAGGAGATCAGCCCCAGCATTTT

v_gene: TRBV29-1
j_gene: TRBJ2-2
d_gene: TRBD1
abundance: .
CDR3aa: CSVSPGQGRNTGELFF
CDR3nt: TGCAGCGTCTCCCCGGGACAGGGAAGGAATACCGGGGAGCTGTTTTTT

v_gene: TRBV6-5
j_gene: TRBJ2-7
d_gene: TRBD1
abundance: .
CDR3aa: CASTGQGNEQYF
CDR3nt: TGTGCCAGCACCGGACAGGGGAACGAGCAGTACTTC

v_gene: TRBV7-2
j_gene: TRBJ2-5
d_gene: TRBD2
abundance: .
CDR3aa: CASSFGGALETQYF
CDR3nt: TGTGCCAGCAGCTTCGGGGGGGCACTCGAGACCCAGTACTTC

v_gene: TRBV3-1/TRBV3-2
j_gene: TRBJ1-4
d_gene: .
abundance: .
CDR3aa: CASSARGGNEKLFF
CDR3nt: TGTGCCAGCAGCGCACGCGGGGGTAATGAAAAACTGTTTTTT

v_gene: TRBV4-3
j_gene: TRBJ2-3
d_gene: .
abundance: .
CDR3aa: CASSQGKVGAGTDTQYF
CDR3nt: TGCGCCAGCAGCCAAGGAAAAGTGGGGGCAGGCACAGATACGCAGTATTTT

v_gene: TRBV5-6
j_gene: TRBJ2-4
d_gene: .
abundance: .
CDR3aa: CASSSRSVAKNIQYF
CDR3nt: TGTGCCAGCAGCTCCCGGTCGGTGGCCAAAAACATTCAGTACTTC

v_gene: TRBV6-2/TRBV6-3
j_gene: TRBJ1-1
d_gene: TRBD1
abundance: .
CDR3aa: CASSKDRVKGTEAFF
CDR3nt: TGTGCCAGCAGCAAGGACAGGGTAAAAGGCACTGAAGCTTTCTTT

v_gene: TRBV4-1
j_gene: TRBJ1-5
d_gene: TRBD1
abundance: .
CDR3aa: CASSQEGQLNQPQHF
CDR3nt: TGCGCCAGCAGCCAAGAGGGACAGCTAAATCAGCCCCAGCATTTT

v_gene: TRBV4-2
j_gene: TRBJ2-7
d_gene: TRBD1
abundance: .
CDR3aa: CASSQAGQTLDEQYF
CDR3nt: TGTGCCAGCAGCCAAGCGGGACAGACCCTGGACGAGCAGTACTTC

v_gene: TRBV12-3/TRBV12-4
j_gene: TRBJ1-2
d_gene: .
abundance: .
CDR3aa: CASSHGYGYTF
CDR3nt: TGTGCCAGCAGTCACGGGTATGGCTACACCTTC

v_gene: TRBV28
j_gene: TRBJ2-7
d_gene: .
abundance: .
CDR3aa: CASRSGAGQDLYF
CDR3nt: TGTGCCAGCAGGTCAGGGGCGGGCCAGGATTTGTACTTC

v_gene: TRBV27
j_gene: TRBJ2-7
d_gene: TRBD1
abundance: .
CDR3aa: CASSSRDRAGEQYF
CDR3nt: TGTGCCAGCTCCTCCCGGGACAGGGCTGGCGAGCAGTACTTC

v_gene: TRBV5-4
j_gene: TRBJ2-7
d_gene: TRBD1
abundance: .
CDR3aa: CASSFDRVGEQYF
CDR3nt: TGTGCCAGCAGCTTCGACAGGGTAGGCGAGCAGTACTTC

v_gene: TRBV4-1
j_gene: TRBJ2-5
d_gene: .
abundance: .
CDR3aa: CASSQDREQTQYF
CDR3nt: TGCGCCAGCAGCCAAGATAGAGAACAGACCCAGTACTTC

v_gene: TRBV5-1
j_gene: TRBJ2-3
d_gene: TRBD2
abundance: .
CDR3aa: CASSSHLGVAGATDTQYF
CDR3nt: TGCGCCAGCAGCTCCCACCTGGGGGTAGCGGGGGCCACAGATACGCAGTATTTT

v_gene: TRBV20-1
j_gene: TRBJ2-4
d_gene: TRBD2
abundance: .
CDR3aa: CSASVSGGDIQYF
CDR3nt: TGCAGTGCTAGTGTTAGCGGGGGAGACATTCAGTACTTC

v_gene: TRBV9
j_gene: TRBJ2-2
d_gene: TRBD2
abundance: .
CDR3aa: CASSPRLARNTGELFF
CDR3nt: TGTGCCAGCAGCCCAAGACTAGCGCGGAACACCGGGGAGCTGTTTTTT

v_gene: TRBV18
j_gene: TRBJ2-5
d_gene: .
abundance: .
CDR3aa: CASSLGETQYF
CDR3nt: TGTGCCAGCTCACTCGGGGAGACCCAGTACTTC

v_gene: TRBV6-5
j_gene: TRBJ2-7
d_gene: TRBD1
abundance: .
CDR3aa: CASSYRDRAYEQYF
CDR3nt: TGTGCCAGCAGTTACCGGGACAGGGCCTACGAGCAGTACTTC

v_gene: TRBV2
j_gene: TRBJ2-6
d_gene: TRBD2
abundance: .
CDR3aa: CASSDTSGRSGANVLTF
CDR3nt: TGTGCCAGCAGTGATACTAGCGGGAGGTCTGGGGCCAACGTCCTGACTTTC

v_gene: TRBV4-1
j_gene: TRBJ2-5
d_gene: .
abundance: .
CDR3aa: CASSQAWRGEETQYF
CDR3nt: TGCGCCAGCAGCCAAGCGTGGCGGGGAGAAGAGACCCAGTACTTC

v_gene: TRBV20-1
j_gene: TRBJ1-5
d_gene: TRBD1
abundance: .
CDR3aa: CSASRGLGQGKNQPQHF
CDR3nt: TGCAGTGCTAGTAGGGGACTGGGACAGGGAAAAAATCAGCCCCAGCATTTT

v_gene: TRBV28
j_gene: TRBJ2-5
d_gene: .
abundance: .
CDR3aa: CASSLNSVETQYF
CDR3nt: TGTGCCAGCAGTTTAAATTCTGTGGAGACCCAGTACTTC

v_gene: TRBV6-6
j_gene: TRBJ2-7
d_gene: TRBD2
abundance: .
CDR3aa: CASSYPAGPGGEQYF
CDR3nt: TGTGCCAGCAGTTACCCAGCGGGACCTGGGGGCGAGCAGTACTTC

v_gene: TRBV3-1/TRBV3-2
j_gene: TRBJ2-3
d_gene: TRBD1
abundance: .
CDR3aa: CASSPGTAGTQYF
CDR3nt: TGTGCCAGCAGCCCCGGGACAGCCGGTACGCAGTATTTT

v_gene: TRBV15
j_gene: TRBJ2-3
d_gene: .
abundance: .
CDR3aa: CATSRDDTSTDTQYF
CDR3nt: TGTGCCACCAGCAGAGACGACACAAGCACAGATACGCAGTATTTT

v_gene: TRBV10-1
j_gene: TRBJ2-3
d_gene: TRBD2
abundance: few
CDR3aa: CASSSSGRAGDTQYF
CDR3nt: TGCGCCAGCAGCTCTAGCGGGAGGGCCGGAGATACGCAGTATTTT

v_gene: TRBV6-2/TRBV6-3
j_gene: TRBJ1-6
d_gene: .
abundance: .
CDR3aa: CASSWGLNNSPLHF
CDR3nt: TGTGCCAGCAGTTGGGGACTGAATAATTCACCCCTCCACTTT

v_gene: TRBV28
j_gene: TRBJ2-1
d_gene: TRBD1
abundance: .
CDR3aa: CASSPTVGDRVVQFF
CDR3nt: TGTGCCAGCAGCCCTACGGTAGGGGACAGAGTAGTGCAGTTCTTC

v_gene: TRBV27
j_gene: TRBJ1-3
d_gene: TRBD1
abundance: .
CDR3aa: CASSSWGTENTIYF
CDR3nt: TGTGCCAGCAGTTCGTGGGGGACAGAAAACACCATATATTTT

v_gene: TRBV5-8
j_gene: TRBJ1-5
d_gene: .
abundance: .
CDR3aa: CASSLPGAGPGEPQHF
CDR3nt: TGTGCCAGCAGTCTGCCAGGTGCGGGCCCCGGGGAGCCCCAGCATTTT

v_gene: TRBV11-2
j_gene: TRBJ2-5
d_gene: TRBD2
abundance: few
CDR3aa: CASGPGGAETQYF
CDR3nt: TGTGCCAGCGGGCCCGGGGGGGCAGAGACCCAGTACTTC

v_gene: TRBV7-6
j_gene: TRBJ2-7
d_gene: TRBD1
abundance: .
CDR3aa: CASSPTGQGPYEQYF
CDR3nt: TGTGCCAGCAGCCCCACCGGACAGGGCCCCTACGAGCAGTACTTC

v_gene: TRBV4-2
j_gene: TRBJ1-5
d_gene: .
abundance: .
CDR3aa: CASSQYRGENQPQHF
CDR3nt: TGTGCCAGCAGCCAATATCGCGGAGAAAATCAGCCCCAGCATTTT

v_gene: TRBV2
j_gene: TRBJ2-7
d_gene: .
abundance: .
CDR3aa: CAITGEAYEQYF
CDR3nt: TGTGCCATTACAGGGGAGGCCTACGAGCAGTACTTC

v_gene: TRBV6-1
j_gene: TRBJ2-7
d_gene: TRBD1
abundance: .
CDR3aa: CASSEASAGGGYEQYF
CDR3nt: TGTGCCAGCAGTGAAGCGTCGGCAGGGGGCGGTTACGAGCAGTACTTC

v_gene: TRBV15
j_gene: TRBJ2-2
d_gene: .
abundance: .
CDR3aa: CATSRDGGRGHTGELFF
CDR3nt: TGTGCCACCAGCAGAGATGGTGGCAGGGGTCACACCGGGGAGCTGTTTTTT

v_gene: TRBV4-1
j_gene: TRBJ1-3
d_gene: .
abundance: .
CDR3aa: CASSQTHALAAGNTIYF
CDR3nt: TGCGCCAGCAGCCAAACGCACGCACTCGCGGCTGGAAACACCATATATTTT

v_gene: TRBV30
j_gene: TRBJ1-5
d_gene: .
abundance: .
CDR3aa: CAYAEGIAGLAQHF
CDR3nt: TGTGCCTACGCCGAGGGAATTGCGGGTTTGGCCCAGCATTTT

v_gene: TRBV11-1
j_gene: TRBJ1-4
d_gene: .
abundance: once
CDR3aa: CASSIISAGEEKLFF
CDR3nt: TGTGCCAGCAGCATAATCAGCGCCGGGGAGGAAAAACTGTTTTTT

v_gene: TRBV9
j_gene: TRBJ1-4
d_gene: .
abundance: .
CDR3aa: CASSGPESNEKLFF
CDR3nt: TGTGCCAGCAGCGGCCCTGAGTCTAATGAAAAACTGTTTTTT

v_gene: TRBV4-2
j_gene: TRBJ1-4
d_gene: .
abundance: .
CDR3aa: CASSQGGAGPRGEKLFF
CDR3nt: TGTGCCAGCAGCCAAGGTGGGGCAGGGCCTAGGGGAGAAAAACTGTTTTTT

v_gene: TRBV6-5
j_gene: TRBJ2-3
d_gene: .
abundance: once
CDR3aa: CASRAGTTPTDTQYF
CDR3nt: TGTGCCAGCAGGGCCGGGACAACTCCTACAGATACGCAGTATTTT

v_gene: TRBV5-4
j_gene: TRBJ2-3
d_gene: TRBD2
abundance: .
CDR3aa: CASSILAAGDTQYF
CDR3nt: TGTGCCAGCAGCATCCTAGCGGCGGGAGATACGCAGTATTTT

v_gene: TRBV3-1/TRBV3-2
j_gene: TRBJ1-5
d_gene: .
abundance: .
CDR3aa: CASSLRQTNQPQHF
CDR3nt: TGTGCCAGCAGCCTTCGACAGACCAATCAGCCCCAGCATTTT

v_gene: TRBV7-9
j_gene: TRBJ1-5
d_gene: TRBD1
abundance: .
CDR3aa: CASSSDREKQPQHF
CDR3nt: TGTGCCAGCAGCTCCGACAGGGAGAAACAGCCCCAGCATTTT

v_gene: TRBV19
j_gene: TRBJ2-1
d_gene: TRBD2
abundance: .
CDR3aa: CARPSLAGGINEQFF
CDR3nt: TGTGCCAGACCGTCACTAGCGGGAGGAATCAATGAGCAGTTCTTC

v_gene: TRBV27
j_gene: TRBJ2-3
d_gene: TRBD2
abundance: .
CDR3aa: CASNRIPSGTQYF
CDR3nt: TGTGCCAGCAACAGAATTCCTAGCGGGACGCAGTATTTT

v_gene: TRBV5-1
j_gene: TRBJ1-6
d_gene: TRBD1
abundance: .
CDR3aa: CASSLAPTGDYNSPLHF
CDR3nt: TGCGCCAGCAGCTTGGCCCCAACAGGGGACTATAATTCACCCCTCCACTTT

v_gene: TRBV6-5
j_gene: TRBJ2-7
d_gene: .
abundance: .
CDR3aa: CASRIQTASDEQYF
CDR3nt: TGTGCCAGCAGGATACAGACAGCGTCGGACGAGCAGTACTTC

v_gene: TRBV19
j_gene: TRBJ2-2
d_gene: .
abundance: .
CDR3aa: CASSMGGTYTGELFF
CDR3nt: TGTGCCAGTAGTATGGGAGGAACTTACACCGGGGAGCTGTTTTTT

v_gene: TRBV27
j_gene: TRBJ1-4
d_gene: .
abundance: .
CDR3aa: CASRGGNEKLFF
CDR3nt: TGTGCCAGCAGGGGCGGGAATGAAAAACTGTTTTTT

v_gene: TRBV20-1
j_gene: TRBJ2-5
d_gene: .
abundance: .
CDR3aa: CSAGGLGGRQETQYF
CDR3nt: TGCAGTGCTGGTGGGTTAGGGGGTCGCCAAGAGACCCAGTACTTC

v_gene: TRBV18
j_gene: TRBJ2-2
d_gene: .
abundance: .
CDR3aa: CASSPRTPMTGELFF
CDR3nt: TGTGCCAGCTCTCCCCGGACACCGATGACCGGGGAGCTGTTTTTT

v_gene: TRBV18
j_gene: TRBJ2-2
d_gene: TRBD1
abundance: once
CDR3aa: CASSPPGQGTGELFF
CDR3nt: TGTGCCAGCTCACCACCCGGACAGGGGACCGGGGAGCTGTTTTTT

v_gene: TRBV19
j_gene: TRBJ2-1
d_gene: TRBD2
abundance: .
CDR3aa: CASSFAGSASGILYNEQFF
CDR3nt: TGTGCCAGTAGTTTCGCGGGGTCGGCTAGCGGCATCCTCTACAATGAGCAGTTCTTC

v_gene: TRBV9
j_gene: TRBJ1-5
d_gene: .
abundance: .
CDR3aa: CASSVGPGQPQHF
CDR3nt: TGTGCCAGCAGCGTGGGCCCCGGACAGCCCCAGCATTTT

v_gene: TRBV7-8
j_gene: TRBJ2-6
d_gene: .
abundance: .
CDR3aa: CASSAPGTGANVLTF
CDR3nt: TGTGCCAGCAGCGCCCCGGGGACTGGGGCCAACGTCCTGACTTTC